This T cell receptor beta chain was retrieved from a study of ipilimumab plus nivolumab after autologous stem cell transplantation. Patients got 3 mg/kg IV nivolumab weeks 1, 4, 7, 10, then biweekly through week 26. Notes on the study in general: TCR repertoire, Treg phenotype and gut microbiota reportedly support more study of this approach.

Generated by immunoSEQ multiplex PCR, the TCRdb table keeps only in-frame clones and is missing some. The table lists some 19,000 clones, roughly four fifths of them singletons. Trimming left V 1 base short and J 9 bases short, with 13 bases between. Looked up from germline, CDR1 is MNHEY and CDR2 is SMNVEV (reference sequence). The CDR3 spans 14 residues. With respect to this clone: The target antigen is unknown.

This clonotype originated in a male donor with diffuse large B-cell lymphoma. The chain employs TRBV27 and TRBJ2-1, with no clear D. Source: PBMCs, taken in a trial of ipilimumab plus nivolumab as post-transplant consolidation. CDR3 in DNA: TGTGCCAGCAGTTTATGGGCGGCAGATTCTGAGCAGTTCTTC. Translated: CASSLWAADSEQFF.